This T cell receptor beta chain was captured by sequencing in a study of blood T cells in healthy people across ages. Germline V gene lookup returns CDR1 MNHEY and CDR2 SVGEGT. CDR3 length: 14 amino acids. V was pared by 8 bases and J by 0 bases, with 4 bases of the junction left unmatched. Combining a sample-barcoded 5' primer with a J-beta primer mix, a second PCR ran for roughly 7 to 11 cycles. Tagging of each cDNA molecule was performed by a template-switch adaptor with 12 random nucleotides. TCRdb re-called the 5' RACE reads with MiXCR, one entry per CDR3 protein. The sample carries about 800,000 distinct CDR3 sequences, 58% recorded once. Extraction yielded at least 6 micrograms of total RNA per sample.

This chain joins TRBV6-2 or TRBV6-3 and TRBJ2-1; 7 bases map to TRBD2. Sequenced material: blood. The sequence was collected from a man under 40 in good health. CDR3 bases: TGTGCCAGCGGCCCGGGGGGCTCCTACAATGAGCAGTTCTTC. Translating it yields CASGPGGSYNEQFF.